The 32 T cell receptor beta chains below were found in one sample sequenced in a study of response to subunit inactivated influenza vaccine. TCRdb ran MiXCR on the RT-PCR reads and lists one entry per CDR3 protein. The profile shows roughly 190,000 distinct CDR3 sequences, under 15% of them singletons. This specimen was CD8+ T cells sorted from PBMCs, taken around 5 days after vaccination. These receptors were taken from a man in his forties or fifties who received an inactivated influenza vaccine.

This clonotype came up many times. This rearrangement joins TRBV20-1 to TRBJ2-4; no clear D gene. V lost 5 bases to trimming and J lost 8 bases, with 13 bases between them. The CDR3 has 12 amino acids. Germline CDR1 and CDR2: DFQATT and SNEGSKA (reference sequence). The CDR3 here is CSADTGRHIQYF. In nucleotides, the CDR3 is TGCAGTGCTGACACCGGGCGGCACATTCAGTACTTC.

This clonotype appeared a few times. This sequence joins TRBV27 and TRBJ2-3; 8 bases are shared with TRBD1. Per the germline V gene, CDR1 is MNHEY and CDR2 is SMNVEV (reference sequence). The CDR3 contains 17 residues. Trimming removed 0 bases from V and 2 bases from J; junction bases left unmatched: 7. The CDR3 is CASSLSPQGALTDTQYF. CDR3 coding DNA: TGTGCCAGCAGTTTATCCCCTCAGGGGGCCCTCACAGATACGCAGTATTTT.

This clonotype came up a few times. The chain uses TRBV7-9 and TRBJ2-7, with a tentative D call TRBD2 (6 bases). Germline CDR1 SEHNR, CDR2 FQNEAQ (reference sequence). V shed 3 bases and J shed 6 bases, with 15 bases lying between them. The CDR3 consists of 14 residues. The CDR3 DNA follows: TGTGCCAGCAGCTTGGCTAGCGCGGGATCCGAGCAGTACTTC. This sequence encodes CASSLASAGSEQYF. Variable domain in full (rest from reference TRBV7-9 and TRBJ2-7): DTGVSQNPRHKITKRGQNVTFRCDPISEHNRLYWYRQTLGQGPEFLTYFQNEAQLEKSRLLSDRFSAERPKGSFSTLEIQRTEQGDSAMYLCASSLASAGSEQYFGPGTRLTVT.

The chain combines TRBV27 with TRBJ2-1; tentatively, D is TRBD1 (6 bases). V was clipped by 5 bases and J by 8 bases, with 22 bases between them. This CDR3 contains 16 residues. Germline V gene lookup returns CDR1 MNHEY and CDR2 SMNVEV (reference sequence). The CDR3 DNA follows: TGTGCCAGCAGTCAAGGGACATCTCCTACTTCCGATGAGCAGTTCTTC. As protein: CASSQGTSPTSDEQFF.

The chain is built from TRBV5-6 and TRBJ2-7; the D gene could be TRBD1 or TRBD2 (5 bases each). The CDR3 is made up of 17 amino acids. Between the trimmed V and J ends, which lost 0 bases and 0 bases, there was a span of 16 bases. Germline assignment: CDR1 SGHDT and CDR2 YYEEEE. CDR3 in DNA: TGTGCCAGCAGCTTGGCGGGCGTTGGGGGAAGCTCCTACGAGCAGTACTTC. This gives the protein CASSLAGVGGSSYEQYF.

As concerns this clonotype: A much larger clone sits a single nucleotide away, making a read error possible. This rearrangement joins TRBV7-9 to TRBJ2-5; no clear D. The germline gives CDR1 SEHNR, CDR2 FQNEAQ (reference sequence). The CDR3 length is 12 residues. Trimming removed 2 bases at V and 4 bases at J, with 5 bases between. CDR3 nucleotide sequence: TGTGCCAGCAGCTTAAGGGTAGAGACCCAGTACTTC. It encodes CASSLRVETQYF.

CDR3 region: CASSYGLDNEQFF. The CDR3 DNA sequence: TGTGCCAGCAGTTACGGACTTGACAATGAGCAGTTCTTC. The chain carries TRBV6-5 and TRBJ2-1; tentative D call: TRBD2 (5 bases). This CDR3 is 13 amino acids long. The germline V gene encodes CDR1 MNHEY and CDR2 SVGAGI. Trimming removed 2 bases at V and 5 bases at J, with 7 bases between.

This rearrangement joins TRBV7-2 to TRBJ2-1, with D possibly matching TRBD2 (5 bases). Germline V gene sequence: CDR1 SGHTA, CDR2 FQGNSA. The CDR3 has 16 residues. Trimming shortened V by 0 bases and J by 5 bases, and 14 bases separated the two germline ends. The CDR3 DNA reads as TGTGCCAGCAGCTTAGCGCCGGGAACATCGGACAATGAGCAGTTCTTC. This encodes CASSLAPGTSDNEQFF.

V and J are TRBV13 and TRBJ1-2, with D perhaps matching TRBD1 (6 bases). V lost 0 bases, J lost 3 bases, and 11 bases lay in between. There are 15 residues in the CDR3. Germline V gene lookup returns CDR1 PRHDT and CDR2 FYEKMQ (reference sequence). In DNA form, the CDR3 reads TGTGCCAGCAGCTTAGGAGGGGGTTCGTACTATGGCTACACCTTC. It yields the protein CASSLGGGSYYGYTF. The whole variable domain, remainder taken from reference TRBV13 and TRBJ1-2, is AAGVIQSPRHLIKEKRETATLKCYPIPRHDTVYWYQQGPGQDPQFLISFYEKMQSDKGSIPDRFSAQQFSDYHSELNMSSLELGDSALYFCASSLGGGSYYGYTFGSGTRLTVV.

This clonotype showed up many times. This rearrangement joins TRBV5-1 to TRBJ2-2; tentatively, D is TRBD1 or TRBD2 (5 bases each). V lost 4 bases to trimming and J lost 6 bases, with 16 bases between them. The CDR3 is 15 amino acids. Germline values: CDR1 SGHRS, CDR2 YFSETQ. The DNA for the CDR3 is TGCGCCAGCAGCCCCTGGGACGGTGGACCCGGGGAGCTGTTTTTT. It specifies CASSPWDGGPGELFF.

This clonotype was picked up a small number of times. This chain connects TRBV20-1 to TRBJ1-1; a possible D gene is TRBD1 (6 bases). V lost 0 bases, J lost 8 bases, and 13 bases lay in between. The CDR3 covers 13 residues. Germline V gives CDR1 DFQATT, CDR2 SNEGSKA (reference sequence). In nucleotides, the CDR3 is TGCAGTGCTAGAGATGTCCATGGGACAGAAGCTTTCTTT. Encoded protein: CSARDVHGTEAFF.

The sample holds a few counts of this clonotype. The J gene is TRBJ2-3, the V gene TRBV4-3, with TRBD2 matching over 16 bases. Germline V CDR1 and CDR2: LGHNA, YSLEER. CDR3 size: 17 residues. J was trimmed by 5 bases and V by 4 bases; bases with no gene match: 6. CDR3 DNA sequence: TGCGCCAGCAGCCGGAAAGGGACTAGCGGGGGGGTAGATACGCAGTATTTT. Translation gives CASSRKGTSGGVDTQYF.

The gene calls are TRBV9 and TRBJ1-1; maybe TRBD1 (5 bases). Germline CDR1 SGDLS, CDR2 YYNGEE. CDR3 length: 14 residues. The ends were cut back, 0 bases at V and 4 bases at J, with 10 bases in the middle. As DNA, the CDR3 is TGTGCCAGCAGCGTAGGGGGCGGTGGCACTGAAGCTTTCTTT. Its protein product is CASSVGGGGTEAFF.

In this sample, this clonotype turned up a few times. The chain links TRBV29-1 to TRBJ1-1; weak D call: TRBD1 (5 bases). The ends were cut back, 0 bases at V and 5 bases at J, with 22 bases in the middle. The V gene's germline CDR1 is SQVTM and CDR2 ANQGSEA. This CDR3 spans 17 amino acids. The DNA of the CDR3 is TGCAGCGTTGAAGATCGAGGGGTTAGGCCGAGTCTTACTGAAGCTTTCTTT. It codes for CSVEDRGVRPSLTEAFF.

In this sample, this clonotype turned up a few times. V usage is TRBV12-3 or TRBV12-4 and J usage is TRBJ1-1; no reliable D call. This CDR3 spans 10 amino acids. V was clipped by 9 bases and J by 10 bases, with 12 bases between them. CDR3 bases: TGTGCCAGTGCGGGTGGAGTAGCTTTCTTT. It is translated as CASAGGVAFF.

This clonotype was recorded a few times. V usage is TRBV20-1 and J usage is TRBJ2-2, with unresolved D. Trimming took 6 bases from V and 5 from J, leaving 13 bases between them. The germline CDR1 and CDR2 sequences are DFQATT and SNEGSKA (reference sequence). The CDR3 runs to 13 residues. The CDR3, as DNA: TGCAGTGCCCCAAGGCAAGATACCGGGGAGCTGTTTTTT. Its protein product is CSAPRQDTGELFF.

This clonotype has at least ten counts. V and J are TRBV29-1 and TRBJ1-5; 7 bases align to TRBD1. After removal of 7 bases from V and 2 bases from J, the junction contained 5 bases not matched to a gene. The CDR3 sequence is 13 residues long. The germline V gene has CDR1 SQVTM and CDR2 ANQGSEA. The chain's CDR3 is CSATGACNQPQHF. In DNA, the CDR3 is TGCAGCGCCACAGGGGCGTGCAATCAGCCCCAGCATTTT.

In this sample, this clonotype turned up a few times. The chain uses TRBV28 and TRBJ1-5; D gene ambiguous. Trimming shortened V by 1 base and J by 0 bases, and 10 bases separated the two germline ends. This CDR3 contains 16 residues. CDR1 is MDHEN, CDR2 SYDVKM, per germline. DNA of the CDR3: TGTGCCAGCAGTTTATTAGGGCAAAATAGCAATCAGCCCCAGCATTTT. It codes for CASSLLGQNSNQPQHF.

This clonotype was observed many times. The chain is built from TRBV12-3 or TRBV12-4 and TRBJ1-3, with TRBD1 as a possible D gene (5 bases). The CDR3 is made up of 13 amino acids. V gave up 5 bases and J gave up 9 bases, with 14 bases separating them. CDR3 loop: CASSAGTLSTIYF. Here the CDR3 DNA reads TGTGCCAGCAGTGCCGGGACCCTTAGCACCATATATTTT.

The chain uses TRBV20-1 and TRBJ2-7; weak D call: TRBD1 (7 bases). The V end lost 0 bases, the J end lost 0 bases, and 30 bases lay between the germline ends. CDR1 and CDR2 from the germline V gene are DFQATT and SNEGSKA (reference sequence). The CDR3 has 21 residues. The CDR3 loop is CSARELPGRDSPILSSYEQYF. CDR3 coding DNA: TGCAGTGCTAGAGAGCTACCGGGGCGGGACAGCCCAATTTTAAGCTCCTACGAGCAGTACTTC.

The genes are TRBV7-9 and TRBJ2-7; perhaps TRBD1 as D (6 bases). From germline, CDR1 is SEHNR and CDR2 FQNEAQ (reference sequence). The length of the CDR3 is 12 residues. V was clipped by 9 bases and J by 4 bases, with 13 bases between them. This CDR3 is CARSRTGYEQYF. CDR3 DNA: TGTGCCAGAAGCCGCACAGGGTACGAGCAGTACTTC.

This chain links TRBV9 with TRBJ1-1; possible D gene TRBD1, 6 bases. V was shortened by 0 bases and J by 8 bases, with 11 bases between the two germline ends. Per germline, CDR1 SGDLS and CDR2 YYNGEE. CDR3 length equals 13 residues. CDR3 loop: CASSVGDGTEAFF. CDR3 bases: TGTGCCAGCAGCGTAGGAGATGGGACAGAAGCTTTCTTT.

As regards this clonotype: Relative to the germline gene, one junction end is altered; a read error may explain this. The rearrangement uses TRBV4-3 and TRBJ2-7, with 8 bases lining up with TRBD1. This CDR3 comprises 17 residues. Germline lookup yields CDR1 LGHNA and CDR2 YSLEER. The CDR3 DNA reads TGCGCCAGCGGCCAAGATTTTGGGGGAGACAGGGGTTACGAGCAGTACTTC. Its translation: CASGQDFGGDRGYEQYF.

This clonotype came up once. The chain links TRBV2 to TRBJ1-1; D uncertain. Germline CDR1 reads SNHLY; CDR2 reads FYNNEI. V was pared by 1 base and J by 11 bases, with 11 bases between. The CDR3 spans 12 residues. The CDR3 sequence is CASSEGFPVAFF. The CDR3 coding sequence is TGTGCCAGCAGTGAAGGCTTCCCAGTGGCTTTCTTT. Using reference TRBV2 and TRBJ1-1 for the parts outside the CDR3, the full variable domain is EPEVTQTPSHQVTQMGQEVILRCVPISNHLYFYWYRQILGQKVEFLVSFYNNEISEKSEIFDDQFSVERPDGSNFTLKIRSTKLEDSAMYFCASSEGFPVAFFGQGTRLTVV.

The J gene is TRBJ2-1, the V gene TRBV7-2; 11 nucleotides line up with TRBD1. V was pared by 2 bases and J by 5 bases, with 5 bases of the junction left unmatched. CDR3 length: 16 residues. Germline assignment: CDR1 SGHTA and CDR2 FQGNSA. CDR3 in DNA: TGTGCCAGCAGCTTACCCCCGGGACAGGGGGACAATGAGCAGTTCTTC. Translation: CASSLPPGQGDNEQFF.

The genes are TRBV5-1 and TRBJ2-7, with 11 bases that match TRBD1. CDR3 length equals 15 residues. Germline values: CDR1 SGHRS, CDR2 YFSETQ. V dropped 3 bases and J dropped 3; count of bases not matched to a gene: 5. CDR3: CASSWRTGGLYEQYF. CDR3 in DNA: TGCGCCAGCAGCTGGAGGACAGGGGGCCTCTACGAGCAGTACTTC.

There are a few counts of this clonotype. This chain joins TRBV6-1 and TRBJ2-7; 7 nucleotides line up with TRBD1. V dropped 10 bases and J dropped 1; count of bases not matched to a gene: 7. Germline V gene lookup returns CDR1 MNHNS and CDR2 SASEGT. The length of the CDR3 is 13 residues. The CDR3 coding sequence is TGTGCCATCGGACTGGGACAGTCCTACGAGCAGTACTTC. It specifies CAIGLGQSYEQYF.

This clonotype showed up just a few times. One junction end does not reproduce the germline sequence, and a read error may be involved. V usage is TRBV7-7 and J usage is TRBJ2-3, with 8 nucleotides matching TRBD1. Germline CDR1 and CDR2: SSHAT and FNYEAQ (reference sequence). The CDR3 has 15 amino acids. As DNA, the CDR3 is TGTGCTAGCAGCTCGACAGGGGCCAGCACAGATACGCAGTATTTT. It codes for CASSSTGASTDTQYF.

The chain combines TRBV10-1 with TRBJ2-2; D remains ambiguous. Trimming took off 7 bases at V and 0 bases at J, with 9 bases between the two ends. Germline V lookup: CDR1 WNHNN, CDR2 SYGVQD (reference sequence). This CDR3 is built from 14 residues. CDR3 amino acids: CASTPGPNTGELFF. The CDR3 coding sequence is TGCGCCAGCACACCGGGTCCGAACACCGGGGAGCTGTTTTTT.

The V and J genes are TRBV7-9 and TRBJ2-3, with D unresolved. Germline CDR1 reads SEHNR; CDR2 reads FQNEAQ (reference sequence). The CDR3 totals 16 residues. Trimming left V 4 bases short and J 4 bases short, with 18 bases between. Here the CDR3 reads CASSSNMGFAPDTQYF. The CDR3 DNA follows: TGTGCCAGCAGCTCAAATATGGGCTTCGCCCCAGATACGCAGTATTTT.

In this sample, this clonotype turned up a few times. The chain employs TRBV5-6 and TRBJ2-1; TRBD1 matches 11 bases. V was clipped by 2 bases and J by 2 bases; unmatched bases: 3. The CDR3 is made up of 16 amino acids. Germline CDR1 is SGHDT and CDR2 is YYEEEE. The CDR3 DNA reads TGTGCCAGCAGCTTCCGGACAGGGGGCACCTACAATGAGCAGTTCTTC. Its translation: CASSFRTGGTYNEQFF.

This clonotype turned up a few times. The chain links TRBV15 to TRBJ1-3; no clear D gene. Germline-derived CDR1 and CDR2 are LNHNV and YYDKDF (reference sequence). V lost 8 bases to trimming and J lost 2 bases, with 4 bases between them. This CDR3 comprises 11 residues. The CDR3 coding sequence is TGTGCCACCGGAACTGGAAACACCATATATTTT. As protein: CATGTGNTIYF.